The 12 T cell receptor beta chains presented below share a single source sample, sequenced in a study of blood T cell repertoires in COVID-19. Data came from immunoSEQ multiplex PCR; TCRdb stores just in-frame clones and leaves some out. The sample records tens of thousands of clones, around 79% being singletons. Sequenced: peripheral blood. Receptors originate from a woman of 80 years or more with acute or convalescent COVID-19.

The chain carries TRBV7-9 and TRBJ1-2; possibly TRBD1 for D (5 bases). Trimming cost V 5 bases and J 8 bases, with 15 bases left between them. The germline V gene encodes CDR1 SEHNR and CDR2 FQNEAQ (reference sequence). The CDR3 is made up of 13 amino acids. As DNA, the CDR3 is TGTGCCAGCAGCCCAGCGACAGAAGGGGGCTACACCTTC. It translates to CASSPATEGGYTF.

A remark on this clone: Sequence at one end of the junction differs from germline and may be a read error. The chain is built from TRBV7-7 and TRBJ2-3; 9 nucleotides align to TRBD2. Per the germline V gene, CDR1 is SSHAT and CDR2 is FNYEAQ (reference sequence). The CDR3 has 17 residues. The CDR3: CASSPLGAGGPVDTQYF. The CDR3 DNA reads TGTGCTAGCAGCCCCCTTGGGGCGGGAGGGCCGGTAGATACGCAGTATTTT.

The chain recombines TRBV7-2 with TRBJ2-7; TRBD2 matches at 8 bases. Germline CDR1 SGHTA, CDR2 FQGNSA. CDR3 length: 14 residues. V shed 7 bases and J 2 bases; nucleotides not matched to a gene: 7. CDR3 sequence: CASTPTSGPYEQYF. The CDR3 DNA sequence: TGTGCCAGCACCCCTACTAGCGGCCCCTACGAGCAGTACTTC.

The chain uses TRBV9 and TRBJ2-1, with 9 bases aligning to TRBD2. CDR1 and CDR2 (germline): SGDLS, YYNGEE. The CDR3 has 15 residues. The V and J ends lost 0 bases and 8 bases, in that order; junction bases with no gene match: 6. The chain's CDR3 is CASSVEVAGVYEQFF. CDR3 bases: TGTGCCAGCAGCGTAGAGGTAGCGGGAGTCTATGAGCAGTTCTTC. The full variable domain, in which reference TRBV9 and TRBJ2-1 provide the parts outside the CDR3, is DSGVTQTPKHLITATGQRVTLRCSPRSGDLSVYWYQQSLDQGLQFLIQYYNGEERAKGNILERFSAQQFPDLHSELNLSSLELGDSALYFCASSVEVAGVYEQFFGPGTRLTVL.

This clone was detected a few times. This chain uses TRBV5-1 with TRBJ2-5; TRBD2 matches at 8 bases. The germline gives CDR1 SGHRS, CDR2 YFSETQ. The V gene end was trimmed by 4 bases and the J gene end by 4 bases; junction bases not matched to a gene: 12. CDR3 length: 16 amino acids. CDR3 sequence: CASSTGGTSGGETQYF. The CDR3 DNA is TGCGCCAGCAGCACCGGAGGGACTAGTGGGGGAGAGACCCAGTACTTC.

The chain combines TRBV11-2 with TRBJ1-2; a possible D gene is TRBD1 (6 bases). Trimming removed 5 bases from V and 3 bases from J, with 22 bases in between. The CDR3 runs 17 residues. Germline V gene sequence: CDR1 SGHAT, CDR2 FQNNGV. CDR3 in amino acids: CASSPHLGQGMHYGYTF. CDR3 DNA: TGTGCCAGCAGCCCCCACCTGGGGCAGGGGATGCACTATGGCTACACCTTC.

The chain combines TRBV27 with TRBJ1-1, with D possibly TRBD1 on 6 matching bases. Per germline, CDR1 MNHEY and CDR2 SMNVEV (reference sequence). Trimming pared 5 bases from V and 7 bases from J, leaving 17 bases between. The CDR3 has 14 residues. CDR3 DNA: TGTGCCAGCAGTCCGCACACAGGGACGGGTGAAGCTTTCTTT. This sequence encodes CASSPHTGTGEAFF.

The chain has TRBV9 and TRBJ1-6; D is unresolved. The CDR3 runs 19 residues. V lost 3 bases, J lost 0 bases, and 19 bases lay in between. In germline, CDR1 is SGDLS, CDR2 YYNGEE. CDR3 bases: TGTGCCAGCAGCGGCCCCCGACGAGGAGGGTTCTCCTATAATTCACCCCTCCACTTT. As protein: CASSGPRRGGFSYNSPLHF. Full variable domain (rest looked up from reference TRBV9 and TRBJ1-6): DSGVTQTPKHLITATGQRVTLRCSPRSGDLSVYWYQQSLDQGLQFLIQYYNGEERAKGNILERFSAQQFPDLHSELNLSSLELGDSALYFCASSGPRRGGFSYNSPLHFGNGTRLTVT.

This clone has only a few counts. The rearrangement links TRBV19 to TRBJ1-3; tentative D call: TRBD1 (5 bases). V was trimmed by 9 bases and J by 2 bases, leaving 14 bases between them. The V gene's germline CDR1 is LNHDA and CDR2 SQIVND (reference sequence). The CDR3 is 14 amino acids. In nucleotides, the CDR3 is TGTGCCAGCCGCAGGGTAGGGACTGGAAACACCATATATTTT. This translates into CASRRVGTGNTIYF.

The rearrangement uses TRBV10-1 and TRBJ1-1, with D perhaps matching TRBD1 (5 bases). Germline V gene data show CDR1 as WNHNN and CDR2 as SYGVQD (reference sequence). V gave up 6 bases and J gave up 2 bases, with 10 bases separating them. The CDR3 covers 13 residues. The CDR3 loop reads CASSRTTNTEAFF. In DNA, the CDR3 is TGCGCCAGCAGCAGGACAACCAACACTGAAGCTTTCTTT.

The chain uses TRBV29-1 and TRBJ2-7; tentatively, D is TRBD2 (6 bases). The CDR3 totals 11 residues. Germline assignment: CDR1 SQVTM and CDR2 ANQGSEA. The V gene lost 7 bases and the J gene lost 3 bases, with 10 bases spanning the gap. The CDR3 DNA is TGCAGCGGCGGGGTCAGCTACGAGCAGTACTTC. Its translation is CSGGVSYEQYF.

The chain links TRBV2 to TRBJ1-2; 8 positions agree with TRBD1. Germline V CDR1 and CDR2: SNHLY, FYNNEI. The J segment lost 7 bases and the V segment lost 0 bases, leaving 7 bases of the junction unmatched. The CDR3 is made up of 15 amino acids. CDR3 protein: CASSEATTGVFGYTF. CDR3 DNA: TGTGCCAGCAGTGAAGCGACGACAGGGGTTTTTGGCTACACCTTC.